This TCR beta chain derives from a study of CD4 T cells in relation to SARS-CoV-2 and coronaviruses. Across the study: The negative reference was HIV-1 Nef peptide pool or peptide-free culture.

Only in-frame clones appear in the TCRdb table, and some are missing; sequencing was by immunoSEQ multiplex PCR. The profile covers roughly 17,000 clones, with 70% to 85% appearing a single time and about 41% taken by the ten largest. Points on this clone: The antigen remains unidentified.

Study results and caveats: No donor gave both pre-pandemic and post-infection samples.

CD4+ T cells from unexposed donors were obtained before the COVID-19 pandemic (2011-2018). After more than eight days of culture, CD4+ T cells were isolated. Unexposed-donor CD4+ T cells were probed with SARS-CoV-2 S/N and four cold-coronavirus spikes, cells permitting. Cultures held two million PBMCs per well with approximately 10 IU/ml IL-2. V was cut by 2 bases and J by 2 bases, with 10 bases left in between. CDR3 length equals 15 residues. Per the germline V gene, CDR1 is SNHLY and CDR2 is FYNNEI. The sequenced material came from CD4+ T cells from PBMCs, cultured in vitro. This chain links TRBV2 with TRBJ2-1; D might be TRBD1 (6 bases). This receptor was obtained from a human donor in good health. CDR3 in DNA: TGTGCCAGCAGTGAATTCGGACAGACCTACAATGAGCAGTTCTTC. As protein: CASSEFGQTYNEQFF.